This T cell receptor beta chain was identified in a study of cytomegalovirus exposure and HLA in healthy donors. Study overall: Genotyping showed roughly 77% of roughly 400 donors falling in the Caucasian-associated ancestry cluster.

Amplification used 60 Vbeta primers and 13 Jbeta primers. The method was immunoSEQ multiplex PCR; TCRdb's version includes in-frame clones alone and lacks a portion of them. Counted here are under 130,000 clones, more than 60% occurring once; the ten biggest clones make up less than 2.5%. CDR1 is SGHNT and CDR2 is YYREEE in the germline V gene (reference sequence). This CDR3 has 14 residues. The V end was cut by 4 bases, the J end by 0 bases, with 8 bases between. This clone was recorded a few times. The material sequenced was PBMCs. The chain links TRBV5-4 to TRBJ1-3; the D is unclear. The clonotype comes from a man aged 25-40 years in good health and CMV-seronegative. The CDR3, as DNA: TGTGCCAGCAGCGCCGCGGGCTCTGGAAACACCATATATTTT. Encoded protein: CASSAAGSGNTIYF.